This TCR beta chain comes out of a study of blood T cell repertoires in COVID-19. This clone was detected only a few times. Original processing methods: Amplifying reference gene primers gave estimates of nucleated cell counts. This table comes from immunoSEQ multiplex PCR, and its TCRdb copy is limited to in-frame clones, with some not included. That table gives V, J and clone size, and the DNA gave D and trimming. The sample has around 130,000 clones; just over 75% are singletons. Sequencing was carried out using peripheral blood. The TCR was taken from a human donor in a cohort sampled during active COVID-19.

The CDR3 sequence is CASSTRTGVTGELFF. Written as DNA, the CDR3 is TGTGCCAGCAGCACCCGGACAGGAGTCACCGGGGAGCTGTTTTTT. The chain has TRBV11-2 and TRBJ2-2; 7 positions match TRBD1. The CDR3 has 15 residues. V dropped 5 bases and J dropped 4; count of bases not matched to a gene: 7. Germline CDR1 reads SGHAT; CDR2 reads FQNNGV.